This T cell receptor beta chain is drawn from a study of T cell repertoires in cytomegalovirus infection. Findings and caveats of the study: The ex vivo response was dominated by HLA-C-restricted CMV-specific TCR beta clonotypes.

TCRdb recomputed calls from the reads with MiXCR, one row per CDR3 protein. The sample includes about 51,000 distinct CDR3 sequences, roughly 20% of them seen just once. Germline CDR1 reads SEHNR; CDR2 reads FQNEAQ (reference sequence). This CDR3 is built from 18 residues. V lost 5 bases and J 1 base, leaving 18 bases between the germline ends. Remarks on this clonotype: The target antigen is unknown.

The J gene is TRBJ2-6, the V gene TRBV7-9, with D maybe TRBD1 (5 bases). The source of this sequence is a human donor in good health (CMV status not recorded). Some clones in this sample may be carry-over from other donors' samples. The specimen was CD8+ T cells from cultured PBMCs, collected from culture after CMV antigen stimulation. Written as DNA, the CDR3 is TGTGCCAGCAGCCTCCTAGTAGGGGCGCAGTCTGGGGCCAACGTCCTGACTTTC. Translation: CASSLLVGAQSGANVLTF.